The 2 T cell receptor beta chains reported below all come from one sample, sequenced in a study of T cell responses to AZD1222 COVID-19 vaccine (dated by TCRdb to about 2021). The library was built by means of the immunoSEQ multiplex PCR assay. TCRdb obtained this table from immuneACCESS and retained in-frame rearrangements with V and J assigned. These tables miss some clones; where compared with another copy, unresolved V genes account for less than half of the shortfall, and the remainder is unexplained. This sample comprises some 130,000 clones, 88% of them detected only once. The ten largest clones take up under 20% of the sample. The intended sense of this specimen's time point label: baseline before first vaccination. The sample's treatment or condition label, in plain terms: meningococcal conjugate vaccine given as trial control. Sequencing used peripheral blood, obtained on day 0 of MenACWY control vaccination. All receptors come from an adult in good health.

This clone was detected once. The chain joins TRBV15 to TRBJ2-2; D is possibly TRBD2 (6 bases). The V end lost 1 base, the J end lost 0 bases, and 9 bases lay between the germline ends. Germline loops: CDR1 LNHNV, CDR2 YYDKDF (reference sequence). The CDR3 is 16 amino acids. The CDR3 is CATSRGGLSNTGELFF. The CDR3 nucleotides read TGTGCCACCAGCAGAGGAGGACTATCGAACACCGGGGAGCTGTTTTTT.

CDR3 residues: CASSHGTVSSPLHF. The CDR3 bases are TGTGCCAGCAGCCACGGGACAGTATCCTCACCCCTCCACTTT. The chain combines TRBV3-1 (or the pseudogene TRBV3-2) with TRBJ1-6, with 7 bases identical to TRBD1. This CDR3 has 14 amino acids. CDR1 is LGHDT, CDR2 YNNKEL, per germline (reference sequence). V gave up 3 bases and J gave up 10 bases; unmatched junction bases: 6.